This T cell receptor (beta chain) emerged from a study of blood T cells in healthy people across ages (dated by TCRdb to 2013 to 2016). Turning to the overall study: In model experiments, template switching captured about one uniquely barcoded TCR beta cDNA molecule for every two T cells. To track age-related changes in TCR beta repertoire diversity, the study relied on deep sequencing normalized with unique cDNA molecular identifiers. Four age groups were formed from the donors: young (average approximately 15 years), middle-aged (more than 35), aged (roughly 58) and long-lived (more than 75). To avoid experimental bias, donors of different ages were spread randomly across the sequencing lanes. Two additional independent replicas of 1 million unique cDNA reads from the same blood draw were analyzed for two donors (one aged 18 to 30 and one aged 80 or older).

What the authors observed across the whole study: As age increased, observed TCR beta diversity per million T cells dropped in a roughly linear way, and a significant reduction was already evident by age 40. Donor CMV infection status was unknown, potentially confounding age-related changes in expanded clonotypes. Compared with the aged group, the long-lived group had more naive CD4+ T cells, fewer expanded clones and increased TCR diversity, a pattern suggesting age selection. Because profiling used bulk unsorted PBMCs, naive and antigen-experienced compartments could not be compared conclusively. There was a strong correlation between observed TCR beta diversity and the percentage of naive T cells measured by flow cytometry. Total diversity estimates from one million sequenced T cells were considered lower bounds and underestimates.

On this clonotype itself: The antigen it recognizes is unknown. Base qualities are not at hand, and no much larger clone is one base apart.

Systemically healthy Caucasian individuals from Russia, 35 to 40 in total and aged about 6 to 95 years, were included as donors. Around 9.9 milliliters of peripheral blood were collected from each donor into EDTA-treated Vacutainer tubes. Ficoll-Paque density-gradient centrifugation was used to isolate PBMCs, with at least 6.5 million per sample. Total RNA, at least 6 micrograms per sample, was extracted from PBMCs with Trizol reagent. Naive CD45RAhigh/CD27high T cell percentages were measured by flow cytometry on a PBMC aliquot from every donor. The germline V gene yields SGHRS for CDR1 and YFSETQ for CDR2. Its CDR3 holds 15 amino acids, cysteine through phenylalanine. The retained sequence is limited to the CDR3, 45 bases, with the frame set at the first base. V loses 2 bases of germline sequence and J loses 2 bases, and the interval between the two ends is 13 bases. Library preparation used 5' RACE. TCRdb lists the instrument as Illumina HiSeq 2500. A second 7 to 11 cycle PCR used a sample-barcoded 5' primer and a J-beta primer mix. A unique molecular identifier was introduced onto each TCR beta cDNA molecule by a template-switch 5' adaptor carrying 12 random nucleotides. Each sample yielded at least 2.5 million CDR3-containing paired-end reads. First-strand cDNA synthesis was performed from all RNA using the Mint cDNA synthesis kit, with priming by a TRBC-specific oligonucleotide. Following uracil-DNA glycosylase treatment, a first 18-cycle PCR with universal primers M1SS and BC2_uni_R was performed on all cDNA. The study's processing was this. Each sample was normalized by randomly selecting 1 million high-quality reads, each carrying a distinct molecular identifier. Instead of being binned into consensus sequences, reads that shared molecular identifiers were thrown out. MiTCR, set to a Q25 quality threshold and the strictest error-elimination algorithm, was used for CDR3 identification, clonotype clustering and error correction. A nonparametric unseen species model with Euler transformation was used to estimate lower-bound total TCR beta diversity. Through fastp at Q25 and MiXCR, TCRdb rebuilt clones from the public reads, retaining in-frame beta chains. For every CDR3 protein sequence, its rows merge into one entry that carries the most common genes and DNA. These V and J calls rely on TCRdb rather than the paper's analysis. The sample table lists approximately 360,000 distinct CDR3 sequences, 45% to 60% of them with a count of one. The top ten constitute 51% of the sample.

The sequence was collected from a man aged 55 to 70 in good health. Material: blood. The chain is encoded by TRBV5-1 joined to TRBJ1-2, with a tentative D gene TRBD1 over 5 matching bases. The CDR3 reads CASSLVPGRNYGYTF. The DNA reads as follows: TGCGCCAGCAGCTTAGTGCCAGGGCGAAACTATGGCTACACCTTC.